The clone carrying this T cell receptor beta chain was detected only once. The antigen is undetermined. V lost 1 base and J lost 7; bases outside the gene matches: 5. CDR1 MNHNS and CDR2 SASEGT come from the germline V gene. The CDR3 covers 14 residues. These data originate in a study of beta chain features in type 1 diabetes. Sequenced material consisted of expressed TCRB transcripts (all of the isolated RNA was reverse transcribed). Clones were read by immunoSEQ multiplex PCR, and TCRdb kept only the in-frame ones, dropping some. Of about 53,000 clones in the sample, around 60% were seen once. Study findings and constraints: Type 1 diabetes patients had TCRB CDR3s that were shorter (moderately but significantly so) in all four CD4+ subsets. Possibly, sequencing cDNA over-represented cells that had high TCR expression levels.

Input material: stem cell memory CD4+ T cells from blood. The rearrangement links TRBV6-1 to TRBJ1-2; 8 bases map to TRBD1. The source of this sequence is a woman in her 30s with type 1 diabetes. CDR3 DNA: TGTGCCAGCAGTGAAGTTAGACAGGGGTTTGGCTACACCTTC. Its protein product is CASSEVRQGFGYTF.